Below are 27 T cell receptor beta chains sequenced from a single sample in a study of cytomegalovirus exposure and HLA in healthy donors. In the PCR, 60 Vbeta and 13 Jbeta primers were used. Generated by immunoSEQ multiplex PCR, the TCRdb table keeps only in-frame clones and is missing some. The sample lists a few hundred thousand clones; nearly 95% were seen once. The sample was PBMCs. The receptors here all came from a girl aged 2-15 years in good health and CMV-seronegative.

The chain joins TRBV6-4 to TRBJ2-2, with a possible D match to TRBD2 (6 bases). The V end was cut by 4 bases, the J end by 5 bases, with 8 bases between. The V gene's germline CDR1 is MRHNA and CDR2 SNTAGT. The CDR3 runs 13 residues. The CDR3 sequence is CASSAEGTGELFF. The CDR3 bases are TGTGCCAGCAGTGCGGAGGGGACCGGGGAGCTGTTTTTT.

The chain uses TRBV29-1 and TRBJ2-5; 11 positions agree with TRBD1. The CDR3 spans 16 residues. Looked up from germline, CDR1 is SQVTM and CDR2 is ANQGSEA. V lost 6 bases to trimming and J lost 9 bases; unmatched junction nucleotides: 18. The CDR3 region is CSVPTRGTGGQGAQYF. CDR3 sequence (DNA): TGCAGCGTCCCGACGCGCGGGACAGGGGGTCAGGGGGCCCAGTACTTC.

DNA for the CDR3: TGTGCCAGCAGTTCTACAGGGGGTTACCAGCATTTT. Translating it yields CASSSTGGYQHF. The gene calls are TRBV6-6 and TRBJ1-5; 8 positions match TRBD1. The V gene end was trimmed by 4 bases and the J gene end by 12 bases; junction bases not matched to a gene: 5. Germline V gene lookup returns CDR1 MNHNY and CDR2 SVGAGI (reference sequence). The CDR3 consists of 12 residues.

The rearrangement joins TRBV7-4 to TRBJ2-1, with D maybe TRBD2 (6 bases). This CDR3 spans 16 amino acids. V lost 5 bases and J 4 bases, leaving 18 bases between the germline ends. Germline V gene lookup returns CDR1 SGHVT and CDR2 SQSDAQ. The CDR3 DNA is TGTGCCAGCAGCGCGGGACTCCCCGTTCTGTACAATGAGCAGTTCTTC. Translated, it gives CASSAGLPVLYNEQFF.

The chain recombines TRBV14 with TRBJ2-7; TRBD2 is a possible D gene (6 bases). The CDR3 is 15 residues long. The V and J ends lost 3 bases and 5 bases respectively, with 17 bases between them. Germline values: CDR1 SGHDN, CDR2 FVKESK. The CDR3 loop is CASSHDSGLTNEQYF. The CDR3 nucleotides read TGTGCCAGCAGCCACGATAGCGGACTGACGAACGAGCAGTACTTC.

The chain joins TRBV5-1 to TRBJ2-7, with D possibly TRBD1 on 5 matching bases. CDR3 length: 15 residues. Trimming took 5 bases from V and 2 from J, leaving 17 bases between them. Germline V gene data show CDR1 as SGHRS and CDR2 as YFSETQ. The CDR3: CASSKGFDSAYEQYF. The CDR3 nucleotides are TGCGCCAGCAGTAAAGGATTTGACAGCGCCTACGAGCAGTACTTC.

This clone came up many times. V is TRBV10-1 and J is TRBJ2-2, with 7 bases identical to TRBD2. The CDR3 runs 13 residues. Unmatched junction bases numbered 0, after V lost 5 bases and J lost 3 bases. Germline V gene data show CDR1 as WNHNN and CDR2 as SYGVQD (reference sequence). The CDR3 region is CASSSGDTGELFF. As DNA, the CDR3 is TGCGCCAGCAGTAGCGGGGACACCGGGGAGCTGTTTTTT.

The V gene is TRBV6-5, the J gene TRBJ1-5, with 7 bases aligning to TRBD1. This CDR3 contains 15 residues. The V gene's germline CDR1 is MNHEY and CDR2 SVGAGI. The trim removed 6 bases at V and 0 bases at J, leaving 5 bases unmatched. The CDR3 nucleotides are TGTGCCAGCAGGGGACAGCTGAATAGCAATCAGCCCCAGCATTTT. Encoded protein: CASRGQLNSNQPQHF.

The table lists this clone with a few counts. The V call is TRBV28, the J call TRBJ2-3; maybe TRBD2 (6 bases). Trimming removed 4 bases at V and 4 bases at J, with 15 bases between. The CDR3 runs 15 residues. Looked up from germline, CDR1 is MDHEN and CDR2 is SYDVKM. The CDR3 reads CASSYGRGTADTQYF. The CDR3 DNA reads TGTGCCAGCAGTTACGGGCGGGGAACGGCAGATACGCAGTATTTT.

V gene TRBV7-8 combines with J gene TRBJ2-7; 7 bases align to TRBD2. This CDR3 region has 16 residues. CDR1 is SGHVS, CDR2 FQNEAQ, per germline. With 5 bases clipped from V and 0 bases from J, the junction kept 10 bases outside the gene matches. This chain's CDR3 is CASSPLIAGVSYEQYF. The CDR3 nucleotides are TGTGCCAGCAGCCCCTTAATCGCGGGGGTCTCCTACGAGCAGTACTTC.

This clone was seen a single time. CDR3 protein: CASSDSVTQYF. The CDR3 DNA sequence: TGTGCCAGCTCGGACTCGGTGACCCAGTACTTC. The chain recombines TRBV9 with TRBJ2-5; possibly TRBD2 for D (5 bases). The CDR3 has 11 amino acids. V dropped 7 bases and J dropped 7 bases, with 11 bases sitting between them. Germline V gives CDR1 SGDLS, CDR2 YYNGEE.

The V gene is TRBV10-1, the J gene TRBJ2-7, with D possibly TRBD1 on 5 matching bases. This CDR3 has 13 residues. V lost 5 bases and J 4 bases, leaving 12 bases between the germline ends. CDR1 is WNHNN and CDR2 is SYGVQD in the germline V gene (reference sequence). DNA for the CDR3: TGCGCCAGCAGTCGGCAGGGTGGGTACGAGCAGTACTTC. It codes for CASSRQGGYEQYF.

The V gene is TRBV5-1, the J gene TRBJ2-2, with D perhaps matching TRBD2 (5 bases). This CDR3 has 16 amino acids. Germline values: CDR1 SGHRS, CDR2 YFSETQ. The germline V and J ends were trimmed by 0 bases and 1 base, with 10 bases remaining between them. The CDR3 here is CASSLGLALNTGELFF. The DNA of the CDR3 is TGCGCCAGCAGCTTGGGCCTAGCTTTGAACACCGGGGAGCTGTTTTTT. The variable domain in full, completed from reference TRBV5-1 and TRBJ2-2, reads KAGVTQTPRYLIKTRGQQVTLSCSPISGHRSVSWYQQTPGQGLQFLFEYFSETQRNKGNFPGRFSGRQFSNSRSEMNVSTLELGDSALYLCASSLGLALNTGELFFGEGSRLTVL.

In the case of this clone: At the DNA level, this CDR3 is encoded by other sequences in the same sample as well. The chain is built from TRBV9 and TRBJ2-5; a possible D gene is TRBD2 (5 bases). The V end was cut by 3 bases, the J end by 1 base, with 10 bases between. This CDR3 region has 14 residues. The germline gives CDR1 SGDLS, CDR2 YYNGEE. The CDR3, as DNA: TGTGCCAGCAGCGGAGAGGGTAGCCAAGAGACCCAGTACTTC. This gives the protein CASSGEGSQETQYF.

The chain employs TRBV2 and TRBJ2-7, with a possible D match to TRBD2 (5 bases). Between the trimmed V and J ends, which lost 4 bases and 6 bases, there was a span of 10 bases. Germline V CDR1 and CDR2: SNHLY, FYNNEI. This CDR3 spans 12 amino acids. The CDR3 DNA reads as TGTGCCAGCAGTGGGGGAGTCGCCGAGCAGTACTTC. This translates into CASSGGVAEQYF.

This rearrangement joins TRBV27 to TRBJ1-2; unclear D gene. The CDR3 covers 14 residues. Germline V CDR1 and CDR2: MNHEY, SMNVEV (reference sequence). With 3 bases removed from V and 3 bases from J, the gap between germline ends came to 11 bases. For the CDR3, the DNA is TGTGCCAGCAGTTTGAAGAGGGCAGACTATGGCTACACCTTC. Its protein is CASSLKRADYGYTF.

V usage is TRBV18 and J usage is TRBJ1-1, with a possible D match to TRBD1 (6 bases). The CDR3 loop spans 16 amino acids. Germline CDR1 reads KGHSH; CDR2 reads LQKENI. Between the trimmed V and J ends, which lost 0 bases and 5 bases, there was a span of 16 bases. The CDR3 nucleotides are TGTGCCAGCTCACCACCGATGGGGGCAGTTAGTACTGAAGCTTTCTTT. Encoded protein: CASSPPMGAVSTEAFF.

This sequence joins TRBV5-1 and TRBJ1-3, with D perhaps matching TRBD1 (5 bases). CDR3 length: 16 amino acids. Trimming removed 4 bases from V and 2 bases from J, with 16 bases in between. Germline lookup yields CDR1 SGHRS and CDR2 YFSETQ. Here the CDR3 reads CASSAVREGAGNTIYF. For the CDR3, the DNA is TGCGCCAGCAGCGCCGTCAGGGAGGGAGCTGGAAACACCATATATTTT.

This clone was observed once. The gene calls are TRBV7-9 and TRBJ2-4, with TRBD1 as a possible D gene (6 bases). There are 15 residues in the CDR3. Germline-derived CDR1 and CDR2 are SEHNR and FQNEAQ (reference sequence). Trimming shortened V by 0 bases and J by 7 bases, and 13 bases separated the two germline ends. CDR3 nucleotide sequence: TGTGCCAGCAGCTTAGCTGAAGGGGGACGGAACATTCAGTACTTC. Protein sequence: CASSLAEGGRNIQYF.

The CDR3 spells CSRSGQREGGSDTDTQYF. In DNA form, the CDR3 reads TGTTCCCGCTCGGGGCAGCGGGAGGGTGGTTCTGACACAGATACGCAGTATTTT. The chain uses TRBV7-9 and TRBJ2-3; 10 nucleotides align to TRBD2. The CDR3 has 18 residues. Germline V gives CDR1 SEHNR, CDR2 FQNEAQ (reference sequence).

CDR3 coding DNA: TGTGCCAGCAGTGAAGCCTGGAACACTGAAGCTTTCTTT. Translated: CASSEAWNTEAFF. The chain uses TRBV6-1 and TRBJ1-1, with D hard to call. Trimming took 0 bases from V and 1 from J, leaving 3 bases between them. This CDR3 region has 13 residues. The germline V gene encodes CDR1 MNHNS and CDR2 SASEGT.

The genes are TRBV7-8 and TRBJ2-1, with 7 bases fitting TRBD1. V gave up 2 bases and J gave up 1 base; unmatched junction bases: 5. Germline V gene data show CDR1 as SGHVS and CDR2 as FQNEAQ. The CDR3 is 16 residues long. The CDR3 loop is CASSLRPQGSYNEQFF. CDR3 sequence (DNA): TGTGCCAGCAGCTTAAGGCCACAGGGGTCCTACAATGAGCAGTTCTTC.

This clone was counted a single time. The J gene is TRBJ2-3, the V gene TRBV10-3, with 8 bases aligning to TRBD1. This CDR3 is built from 15 residues. V lost 6 bases and J lost 2; bases outside the gene matches: 7. Germline V gives CDR1 ENHRY, CDR2 SYGVKD. As DNA, the CDR3 is TGTGCCATCAGAGAAGGACAGGGCCACACAGATACGCAGTATTTT. Its translation is CAIREGQGHTDTQYF.

In this sample, this clone turned up once. The gene calls are TRBV5-5 and TRBJ2-7; perhaps TRBD2 as D (5 bases). The CDR3 spans 12 residues. Trimming pared 9 bases from V and 1 base from J, leaving 11 bases between. Germline CDR1 and CDR2: SGHKS and YYEKEE (reference sequence). This chain's CDR3 is CATGVASYEQYF. The CDR3 DNA is TGTGCCACCGGGGTCGCGTCCTACGAGCAGTACTTC. Drawing the rest from reference TRBV5-5 and TRBJ2-7, the complete variable domain is DAGVTQSPTHLIKTRGQQVTLRCSPISGHKSVSWYQQVLGQGPQFIFQYYEKEERGRGNFPDRFSARQFPNYSSELNVNALLLGDSALYLCATGVASYEQYFGPGTRLTVT.

This sequence joins TRBV11-2 and TRBJ2-5; 7 bases align to TRBD2. CDR3 length equals 16 residues. V dropped 2 bases and J dropped 1; count of bases not matched to a gene: 7. CDR1 is SGHAT, CDR2 FQNNGV, per germline. The CDR3 coding sequence is TGTGCCAGCAGCTTACACTACGGGGGGTCCCAAGAGACCCAGTACTTC. It translates to CASSLHYGGSQETQYF.

This chain joins TRBV7-9 and TRBJ2-1; the match to TRBD2 covers 13 bases. Per the germline V gene, CDR1 is SEHNR and CDR2 is FQNEAQ (reference sequence). This CDR3 spans 14 amino acids. Trimming took 5 bases from V and 15 from J; bases not matched to a gene: 10. CDR3 sequence (DNA): TGTGCCAGCAGCATACCGGGACTAGCGGGGAGTCTGTTCTTC. Translated: CASSIPGLAGSLFF.

The chain carries TRBV2 and TRBJ2-6; the match to TRBD1 covers 8 bases. In germline, CDR1 is SNHLY, CDR2 FYNNEI. Unmatched junction bases numbered 7, after V lost 6 bases and J lost 3 bases. This CDR3 comprises 16 residues. The CDR3: CASRPGQGLGANVLTF. The CDR3 coding sequence is TGTGCCAGCAGACCTGGACAGGGACTTGGGGCCAACGTCCTGACTTTC.